These T cell receptor beta chains were read from a single sample in a study of blood T cells in healthy people across ages. TCRdb re-called the 5' RACE reads through MiXCR, storing one row per CDR3 protein. The sample lists over 500,000 distinct CDR3 sequences, approximately 52% occurring once. The sequencing sample was made of blood. The source of these receptors is an elderly woman in good health. The CDR3 runs from the conserved cysteine through the conserved F or W. A D gene is named only where the DNA matches it firmly. Where a row states a size, it is once, few, many or the class of an expanded clone; other rows omit it.

d_call	clone_size	v_call	j_call	cdr3_aa	cdr3_nt
TRBD1	many	TRBV5-1	TRBJ2-5	CASSSGNTGAETQYF	TGCGCCAGCAGCTCGGGTAATACAGGGGCAGAGACCCAGTACTTC
.	many	TRBV27	TRBJ2-1	CASSFAGFGYEQFF	TGTGCCAGCAGTTTCGCGGGGTTCGGCTACGAGCAGTTCTTC
TRBD2	.	TRBV5-1	TRBJ2-2	CASSLGTSGGTGELFF	TGCGCCAGCAGCTTGGGGACTAGCGGGGGCACCGGGGAGCTGTTTTTT
TRBD2	.	TRBV11-2	TRBJ2-7	CASSLAGGIGNEQYF	TGTGCCAGCAGCTTGGCGGGGGGGATCGGCAATGAGCAGTACTTC
.	.	TRBV7-9	TRBJ1-1	CASSLALREGTEAFF	TGTGCCAGCAGCTTAGCGCTCCGCGAGGGCACTGAAGCTTTCTTT
.	many	TRBV21-1	TRBJ2-1	CASSKEGTDRGNEQFF	TGTGCCAGCAGCAAGGAGGGAACCGACAGGGGCAATGAGCAGTTCTTC
.	.	TRBV15	TRBJ2-7	CATSEGRVPYEQYF	TGTGCCACCAGCGAGGGCAGGGTTCCCTACGAGCAGTACTTC
.	.	TRBV6-5	TRBJ1-1	CASSCSTGFTEAFF	TGTGCTAGCAGTTGCTCGACAGGCTTTACTGAAGCTTTCTTT
.	.	TRBV14	TRBJ2-5	CASSQAVSSQETQYF	TGTGCCAGCAGCCAAGCTGTGAGCAGCCAAGAGACCCAGTACTTC
TRBD1	.	TRBV9	TRBJ1-5	CASSGGDSYQPQHF	TGTGCCAGCAGCGGGGGGGACAGTTATCAGCCCCAGCATTTT
TRBD2	few	TRBV24-1	TRBJ2-1	CATSDPVAGGSSYNEQFF	TGTGCCACCAGTGACCCTGTAGCGGGAGGGAGCTCCTACAATGAGCAGTTCTTC
.	.	TRBV10-3	TRBJ2-7	CAISESTSPGQSTYEQYF	TGTGCCATCAGTGAGTCGACGTCTCCGGGACAAAGTACCTACGAGCAGTACTTC
.	few	TRBV7-7	TRBJ2-1	CASSSSAGQRLETQFF	TGTGCTAGCAGCTCCTCTGCGGGGCAGAGACTAGAGACCCAGTTCTTC
.	many	TRBV29-1	TRBJ2-3	CSVVGAGNTQYF	TGCAGCGTTGTCGGGGCTGGGAATACGCAGTATTTT
.	.	TRBV28	TRBJ1-1	CASSPGQSWTEAFF	TGTGCCAGCAGCCCGGGACAAAGTTGGACCGAAGCTTTCTTT
.	many	TRBV5-1	TRBJ1-2	CASSFFTAFYGYTF	TGCGCCAGCAGCTTTTTTACAGCGTTCTATGGCTACACCTTC
.	.	TRBV29-1	TRBJ2-1	CSVGEWDNEQFF	TGCAGCGTGGGAGAGTGGGACAATGAGCAGTTCTTC
.	.	TRBV3-1	TRBJ2-5	CASSQDWRTQYF	TGTGCCAGCAGCCAAGATTGGAGGACCCAGTACTTC
TRBD1	many	TRBV20-1	TRBJ1-1	CSARGTGGRYTEAFF	TGCAGTGCTAGGGGGACAGGGGGTCGGTACACTGAAGCTTTCTTT
.	.	TRBV10-3	TRBJ2-6	CAISESGFGANVLTF	TGTGCCATCAGTGAGTCCGGGTTTGGGGCCAACGTCCTGACTTTC
TRBD1	few	TRBV5-1	TRBJ2-3	CASSPPGQGHTDTQYF	TGCGCCAGCAGCCCCCCGGGACAGGGTCACACAGATACGCAGTATTTT
.	few	TRBV20-1	TRBJ2-7	CSAWTSYEQYF	TGCAGTGCTTGGACTTCCTACGAGCAGTACTTC
.	many	TRBV27	TRBJ2-5	CASSKVRGTETQYF	TGTGCCAGCAGTAAAGTGAGGGGTACCGAGACCCAGTACTTC
.	many	TRBV20-1	TRBJ2-7	CSARDLSSSYEQYF	TGCAGTGCTAGAGATCTCTCCAGCTCCTACGAGCAGTACTTC
TRBD2	.	TRBV29-1	TRBJ2-7	CSVAYGVAGRNEQYF	TGCAGCGTTGCCTATGGGGTAGCGGGGAGGAACGAGCAGTACTTC
.	few	TRBV28	TRBJ1-5	CASSSPQGMNQPQHF	TGTGCCAGCAGTTCCCCGCAGGGGATGAATCAGCCCCAGCATTTT
TRBD1	few	TRBV4-2	TRBJ1-2	CASSQVTGGNYGYTF	TGTGCCAGCAGCCAAGTCACAGGGGGCAACTATGGCTACACCTTC
TRBD1	.	TRBV29-1	TRBJ2-5	CSVGRQGEIYNEQYF	TGCAGCGTTGGAAGACAGGGGGAAATCTACAATGAGCAGTACTTC
TRBD1	once	TRBV2	TRBJ2-5	CASSGTGYETQYF	TGTGCCAGCAGCGGGACAGGGTATGAGACCCAGTACTTC
TRBD1	.	TRBV4-3	TRBJ1-1	CASTYDRASTEAFF	TGCGCCAGCACTTATGACAGGGCATCCACTGAAGCTTTCTTT
.	.	TRBV29-1	TRBJ2-5	CSAGRRLTETQYF	TGCAGCGCCGGGCGGCGCCTAACGGAGACCCAGTACTTC
TRBD2	many	TRBV30	TRBJ2-3	CACRSGSLTDTQYF	TGTGCCTGCAGAAGCGGGAGTCTGACAGATACGCAGTATTTT
.	many	TRBV7-2	TRBJ2-1	CASSFGPIEQFF	TGTGCCAGCAGCTTTGGCCCAATCGAGCAGTTCTTC
.	.	TRBV28	TRBJ2-2	CASSIPAAGELFF	TGTGCCAGCAGCATCCCGGCTGCCGGGGAGCTGTTTTTT
.	few	TRBV9	TRBJ2-2	CASSDAGKGYTGELFF	TGTGCCAGCAGCGACGCAGGGAAGGGGTATACCGGGGAGCTGTTTTTT
.	.	TRBV7-2	TRBJ2-2	CASSLVEGTTGELFF	TGTGCCAGCAGCTTAGTCGAAGGGACCACCGGGGAGCTGTTTTTT
TRBD2	.	TRBV12-3/TRBV12-4	TRBJ2-3	CASSPGTSGGPGTDTQYF	TGTGCCAGCAGCCCCGGGACTAGCGGGGGGCCAGGCACAGATACGCAGTATTTT
.	few	TRBV12-3/TRBV12-4	TRBJ1-1	CASSLEGVRVAEAFF	TGTGCCAGCAGTTTAGAGGGGGTTAGGGTCGCTGAAGCTTTCTTT
.	.	TRBV29-1	TRBJ2-3	CSVEVGSLQADTQYF	TGCAGCGTTGAAGTCGGCAGCCTGCAAGCAGATACGCAGTATTTT
.	many	TRBV7-3	TRBJ2-5	CASSFSGQETQYF	TGTGCCAGCAGCTTCAGCGGTCAAGAGACCCAGTACTTC
TRBD1	many	TRBV7-2	TRBJ2-3	CASRPTGGTDTQYF	TGTGCCAGCAGACCAACAGGGGGCACAGATACGCAGTATTTT
.	few	TRBV19	TRBJ2-3	CASKPLGRRPTDTQYF	TGTGCCAGTAAACCCCTCGGACGGCGACCGACAGATACGCAGTATTTT
.	few	TRBV12-3/TRBV12-4	TRBJ2-1	CASSSGLHRNEQFF	TGTGCCAGCAGTTCAGGACTCCACCGCAATGAGCAGTTCTTC
.	many	TRBV14	TRBJ2-4	CASSLAGAPVIQYF	TGTGCCAGCAGCCTCGCTGGTGCCCCCGTTATTCAGTACTTC
.	.	TRBV6-6	TRBJ1-2	CASSYPGRDGYTF	TGTGCCAGCAGTTACCCCGGGAGGGATGGCTACACCTTC
TRBD2	.	TRBV29-1	TRBJ2-1	CSVGATSPYNEQFF	TGCAGCGTTGGTGCGACTAGCCCTTACAATGAGCAGTTCTTC